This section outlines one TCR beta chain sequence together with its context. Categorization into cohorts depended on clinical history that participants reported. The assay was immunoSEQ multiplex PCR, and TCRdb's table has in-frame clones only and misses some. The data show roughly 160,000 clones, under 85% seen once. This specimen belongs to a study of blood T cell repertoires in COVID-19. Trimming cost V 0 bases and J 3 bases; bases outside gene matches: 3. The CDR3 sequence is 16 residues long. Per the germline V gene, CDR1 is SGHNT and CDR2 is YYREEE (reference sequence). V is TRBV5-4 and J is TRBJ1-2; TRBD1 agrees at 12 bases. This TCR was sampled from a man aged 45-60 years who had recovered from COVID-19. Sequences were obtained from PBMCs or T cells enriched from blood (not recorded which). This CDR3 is CASSLGDRGHYYGYTF. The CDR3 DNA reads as TGTGCCAGCAGCTTGGGGGACAGGGGGCATTACTATGGCTACACCTTC.